In its sample, the clone carrying this T cell receptor (beta chain) was seen many times. The data are from a study of T cells in Graves' hyperthyroidism and ophthalmopathy. A patient was excluded if there was uncontrolled infection, other autoimmune disease, pregnancy or lactation. Authors of the study amplified TCR beta CDR3 regions from RNA transcripts. The primer set for the first-round RT-PCR of the TCR CDR3 was HTBI. In TCRdb, the multiplex PCR reads were re-called with MiXCR into one record per CDR3 protein. There are 700,000 or so distinct CDR3 sequences in the sample; around 15% occur only once, and 8.4% lies in the top ten. The sample consisted of blood. The sequence derives from a man between 18 and 35 years old with Graves' hyperthyroidism.

For the CDR3, the DNA is TGTGCCAGCATACTCGGGACGGCGAACACTGAAGCTTTCTTT. As protein: CASILGTANTEAFF. The rearrangement joins TRBV2 to TRBJ1-1; TRBD1 is a possible D gene (5 bases). The CDR3 is made up of 14 amino acids. Per germline, CDR1 SNHLY and CDR2 FYNNEI. The V and J ends lost 7 bases and 1 base respectively, with 13 bases between them. Based on the CDR3 plus reference TRBV2 and TRBJ1-1, the full variable domain is EPEVTQTPSHQVTQMGQEVILRCVPISNHLYFYWYRQILGQKVEFLVSFYNNEISEKSEIFDDQFSVERPDGSNFTLKIRSTKLEDSAMYFCASILGTANTEAFFGQGTRLTVV.